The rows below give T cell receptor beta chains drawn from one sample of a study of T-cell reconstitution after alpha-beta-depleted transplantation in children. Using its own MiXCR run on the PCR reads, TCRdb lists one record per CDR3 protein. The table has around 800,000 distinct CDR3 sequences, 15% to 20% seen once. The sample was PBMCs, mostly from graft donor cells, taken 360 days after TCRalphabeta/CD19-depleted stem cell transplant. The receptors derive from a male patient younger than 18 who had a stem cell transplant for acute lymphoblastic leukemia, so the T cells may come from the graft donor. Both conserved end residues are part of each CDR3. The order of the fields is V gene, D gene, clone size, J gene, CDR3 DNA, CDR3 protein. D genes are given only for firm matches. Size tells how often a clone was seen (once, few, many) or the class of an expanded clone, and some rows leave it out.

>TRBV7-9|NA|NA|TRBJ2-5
TGTGCCAGCAGCTTTGGATCGCGGGGCCAAGAGACCCAGTACTTC
CASSFGSRGQETQYF
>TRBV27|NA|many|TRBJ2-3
TGTGCCAGCAGTCCTCTTCTAGCGACTAGCACAGATACGCAGTATTTT
CASSPLLATSTDTQYF
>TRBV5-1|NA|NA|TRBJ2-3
TGCGCCAGCAGCTGGGGGGACGGAGATACGCAGTATTTT
CASSWGDGDTQYF
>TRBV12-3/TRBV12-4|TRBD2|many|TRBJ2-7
TGTGCCAGCAGTTTTATGACTAGCGGAGCCAACGAGCAGTACTTC
CASSFMTSGANEQYF
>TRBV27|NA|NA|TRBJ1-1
TGTGCCACCTATGGGCACCTGAACACTGAAGCTTTCTTT
CATYGHLNTEAFF
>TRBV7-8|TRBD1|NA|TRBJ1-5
TGTGCCAGCAGCTTAGCGCACCGACAGGGGAGGCGTCAGCCCCAGCATTTT
CASSLAHRQGRRQPQHF
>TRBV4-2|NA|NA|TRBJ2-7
TGTGCCAGCAGCCACCCAGGCGCGACGGGGGAAGGCGAGCAGTACTTC
CASSHPGATGEGEQYF
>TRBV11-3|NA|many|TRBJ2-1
TGTGCCAGCAGCTTAGGTAGCGCTTCCTACAATGAGCAGTTCTTC
CASSLGSASYNEQFF
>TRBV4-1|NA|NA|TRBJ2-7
TGCGCCAGCAGCCAAGTGAATCTAGTTAGCTCCTACGAGCAGTACTTC
CASSQVNLVSSYEQYF
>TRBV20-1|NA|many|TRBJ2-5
TGCAGTGCTAGAGATCCGAGCGAGAAGACCCAGTACTTC
CSARDPSEKTQYF
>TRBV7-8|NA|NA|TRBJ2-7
TGTGCCAGCAGCTTAGGGGGGTCTAGGGAGCAGTACTTC
CASSLGGSREQYF
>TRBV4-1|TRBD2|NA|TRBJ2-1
TGCGCCAGCAGCCAAGGCTCCCGGGGGGGCAATGAGCAGTTCTTC
CASSQGSRGGNEQFF
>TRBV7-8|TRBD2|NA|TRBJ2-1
TGTGCCAGCAGCTTACGGGGCCGGGGGGATTCCTACAATGAGCAGTTCTTC
CASSLRGRGDSYNEQFF
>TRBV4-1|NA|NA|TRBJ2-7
TGCGCCAGCAGCCAAGATGGAAGTGGGACACACTACGAGCAGTACTTC
CASSQDGSGTHYEQYF
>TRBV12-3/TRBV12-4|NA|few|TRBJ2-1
TGTGCCAGCAGTTTAGAAGACTTTTGGGAGCAGTTCTTC
CASSLEDFWEQFF
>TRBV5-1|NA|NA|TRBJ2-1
TGCGCCAGCAGCCCGTCACTAGCCTCCTACAATGAGCAGTTCTTC
CASSPSLASYNEQFF
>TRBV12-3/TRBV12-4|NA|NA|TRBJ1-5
TGTGCCAGCAGCCCACAGGTGTATAGCAATCAGCCCCAGCATTTT
CASSPQVYSNQPQHF
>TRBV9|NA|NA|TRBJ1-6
TGTGCCAGCAGCGTTGGCAGGGGCAATTCACCCCTCCACTTT
CASSVGRGNSPLHF
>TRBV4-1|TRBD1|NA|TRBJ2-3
TGCGCCAGCAGCCCCCAGGGGGCGGGGACAGGGTCCACAGATACGCAGTATTTT
CASSPQGAGTGSTDTQYF
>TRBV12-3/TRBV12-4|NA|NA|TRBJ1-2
TGTGCCAGCAGTCCTCAGGGGAGGAGTGGCTACACCTTC
CASSPQGRSGYTF
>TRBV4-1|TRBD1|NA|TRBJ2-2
TGCGCCAGCAGCAACCTACCGGGACAGGGGCTCTCCGGGGAGCTGTTTTTT
CASSNLPGQGLSGELFF
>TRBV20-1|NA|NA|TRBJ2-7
TGCAGTGCTAGTGCTGGGGGTATCGGCGAGCAGTACTTC
CSASAGGIGEQYF
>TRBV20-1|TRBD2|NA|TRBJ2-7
TGCAGTGCTAGAAAGGGGACAGCGGGAGGATACTACGAGCAGTACTTC
CSARKGTAGGYYEQYF
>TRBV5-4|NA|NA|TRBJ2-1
TGTGCCAGCAGCGAGATGCCCTGGTCCTACAATGAGCAGTTCTTC
CASSEMPWSYNEQFF
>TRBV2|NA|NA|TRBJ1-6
TGTGCCAGCAGTGAGAAGCAGCCATTTAGCTCCTATAATTCACCCCTCCACTTT
CASSEKQPFSSYNSPLHF
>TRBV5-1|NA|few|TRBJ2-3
TGCGCCACCAATGGCGGGAACACAGATACGCAGTATTTT
CATNGGNTDTQYF
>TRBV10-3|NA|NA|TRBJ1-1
TGTGCCATCAGTGACCCGGAGCCGAACACTGAAGCTTTCTTT
CAISDPEPNTEAFF
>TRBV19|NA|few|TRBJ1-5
TGTGCCAGTAGCGAGGGAAGCCACCAGCCCCAGCATTTT
CASSEGSHQPQHF
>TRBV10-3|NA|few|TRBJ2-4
TGTGCCATCAGTCCCGACGGCGAACCCAACATTCAGTACTTC
CAISPDGEPNIQYF
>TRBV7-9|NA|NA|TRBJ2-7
TGTGCCAGCAGCCCTTCCGACCCGATGGCAAACTACGAGCAGTACTTC
CASSPSDPMANYEQYF
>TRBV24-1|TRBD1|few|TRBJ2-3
TGTGCCACCAGTGACCTCCGGGACAGTACCACAGATACGCAGTATTTT
CATSDLRDSTTDTQYF
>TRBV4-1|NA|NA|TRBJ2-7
TGCGCCAGCAGCCAAGGTCCGGGAGCCCACGAGCAGTACTTC
CASSQGPGAHEQYF
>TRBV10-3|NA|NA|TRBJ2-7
TGTGCCATCAGTGAGTTAGGACAGAACTCCTACGAGCAGTACTTC
CAISELGQNSYEQYF
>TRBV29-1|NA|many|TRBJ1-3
TGCAGCGTTGACGAGTCCTCTGGAAACACCATATATTTT
CSVDESSGNTIYF
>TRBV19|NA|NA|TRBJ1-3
TGTGCCAGTGGGGGGGCGACTGGAAACACCATATATTTT
CASGGATGNTIYF
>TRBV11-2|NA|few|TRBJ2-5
TGTGCCAGCAGCTTAGCGGGGGAGACTGGAGAGACCCAGTACTTC
CASSLAGETGETQYF
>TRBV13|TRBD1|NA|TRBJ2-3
TGTGCCAGCAGGGGTCGATCGGGACAGACTAGCACAGATACGCAGTATTTT
CASRGRSGQTSTDTQYF